Listed below are T cell receptor beta chains from one sample, sequenced in a study of blood T cell repertoires in COVID-19. Profiled with immunoSEQ multiplex PCR; TCRdb holds only in-frame clones, not every one. The data show fewer than 450,000 clones, with more than 75% seen just once and around 1.2% held by the top ten. Sequenced material: PBMCs or T cells enriched from blood (not recorded which). The receptors originated from a woman aged 18-29 years who had recovered from COVID-19. Both conserved end residues are part of each CDR3. The order of the fields is V gene, clone size, J gene, D gene, CDR3 protein, CDR3 DNA. The D gene is left open where the match is weak. The size of a clone is reported for some rows only, either as once, few or many, or as a class for expanded clones.

v_gene: TRBV29-1; abundance: NA; j_gene: TRBJ1-1; d_gene: NA; CDR3aa: CSVVRTGRAAFF; CDR3nt: TGCAGCGTTGTCCGCACAGGGCGGGCAGCTTTCTTT
v_gene: TRBV30; abundance: NA; j_gene: TRBJ1-2; d_gene: NA; CDR3aa: CAWSEVQFYGYTF; CDR3nt: TGTGCCTGGAGTGAGGTACAGTTCTATGGCTACACCTTC
v_gene: TRBV5-1; abundance: NA; j_gene: TRBJ2-5; d_gene: NA; CDR3aa: CASSLKYQETQYF; CDR3nt: TGCGCCAGCAGCTTAAAATATCAAGAGACCCAGTACTTC
v_gene: TRBV18; abundance: NA; j_gene: TRBJ2-3; d_gene: TRBD1; CDR3aa: CASSRDRGTDTQYF; CDR3nt: TGTGCCAGCTCACGGGACAGGGGAACAGATACGCAGTATTTT
v_gene: TRBV14; abundance: NA; j_gene: TRBJ2-4; d_gene: TRBD1; CDR3aa: CASSPRVGQGASKNIQYF; CDR3nt: TGTGCCAGCAGCCCCCGGGTAGGACAGGGGGCTTCCAAAAACATTCAGTACTTC
v_gene: TRBV10-2; abundance: few; j_gene: TRBJ1-4; d_gene: NA; CDR3aa: CASSRGINEKLFF; CDR3nt: TGCGCCAGCAGTCGGGGGATTAATGAAAAACTGTTTTTT
v_gene: TRBV7-6; abundance: NA; j_gene: TRBJ2-1; d_gene: TRBD1; CDR3aa: CASSLVLNRGIQGNEQFF; CDR3nt: TGTGCCAGCAGCTTAGTACTGAACAGGGGTATACAGGGCAATGAGCAGTTCTTC
v_gene: TRBV29-1; abundance: NA; j_gene: TRBJ1-5; d_gene: NA; CDR3aa: CSVGGVTGRDGNQPQHF; CDR3nt: TGCAGCGTTGGGGGTGTGACAGGCCGGGACGGCAATCAGCCCCAGCATTTT
v_gene: TRBV4-1; abundance: NA; j_gene: TRBJ2-7; d_gene: TRBD1; CDR3aa: CASSQPTGGPVEQYF; CDR3nt: TGCGCCAGCAGCCAACCGACAGGGGGCCCCGTCGAGCAGTACTTC
v_gene: TRBV4-1; abundance: once; j_gene: TRBJ1-3; d_gene: NA; CDR3aa: CASSQAGVTGLGNTIYF; CDR3nt: TGCGCCAGCAGCCAAGCTGGAGTCACAGGGCTTGGAAACACCATATATTTT
v_gene: TRBV6-6; abundance: NA; j_gene: TRBJ1-1; d_gene: NA; CDR3aa: CASSYLGHTNTEAFF; CDR3nt: TGTGCCAGCAGTTACCTCGGACACACGAACACTGAAGCTTTCTTT
v_gene: TRBV5-1; abundance: NA; j_gene: TRBJ2-7; d_gene: NA; CDR3aa: CASSLEQGGTYEQYF; CDR3nt: TGCGCCAGCAGCTTGGAGCAGGGGGGAACCTACGAGCAGTACTTC
v_gene: TRBV24-1; abundance: NA; j_gene: TRBJ2-5; d_gene: NA; CDR3aa: CATSESSPGLQETQYF; CDR3nt: TGTGCCACCAGTGAGTCTTCCCCAGGGTTACAAGAGACCCAGTACTTC
v_gene: TRBV5-1; abundance: NA; j_gene: TRBJ1-1; d_gene: NA; CDR3aa: CASSLTGNEAFF; CDR3nt: TGCGCCAGCAGCCTAACCGGGAACGAAGCTTTCTTT
v_gene: TRBV7-9; abundance: NA; j_gene: TRBJ1-1; d_gene: NA; CDR3aa: CASSSLGRSAFF; CDR3nt: TGTGCCAGCAGCTCATTAGGGAGGTCGGCTTTCTTT
v_gene: TRBV4-1; abundance: NA; j_gene: TRBJ2-1; d_gene: NA; CDR3aa: CASTMGGGYEQFF; CDR3nt: TGCGCCAGCACCATGGGGGGAGGCTATGAGCAGTTCTTC
v_gene: TRBV21-1; abundance: NA; j_gene: TRBJ2-2; d_gene: NA; CDR3aa: CASSKRGGPHTGELFF; CDR3nt: TGTGCCAGCAGCAAAAGGGGGGGGCCCCACACCGGGGAGCTGTTTTTT
v_gene: TRBV6-5; abundance: NA; j_gene: TRBJ2-5; d_gene: TRBD2; CDR3aa: CASSYQLAGGAETQYF; CDR3nt: TGTGCCAGCAGTTATCAACTAGCGGGGGGGGCGGAGACCCAGTACTTC
v_gene: TRBV5-1; abundance: NA; j_gene: TRBJ2-3; d_gene: TRBD2; CDR3aa: CASSLRLAGAADTQYF; CDR3nt: TGCGCCAGCAGCTTGAGACTAGCGGGGGCCGCGGATACGCAGTATTTT
v_gene: TRBV9; abundance: NA; j_gene: TRBJ1-5; d_gene: NA; CDR3aa: CASSVTENQPQHF; CDR3nt: TGTGCCAGCAGCGTGACGGAGAATCAGCCCCAGCATTTT
v_gene: TRBV28; abundance: NA; j_gene: TRBJ2-7; d_gene: NA; CDR3aa: CASSFLRLGYEQYF; CDR3nt: TGTGCCAGCAGTTTTTTGCGACTAGGCTACGAGCAGTACTTC
v_gene: TRBV28; abundance: NA; j_gene: TRBJ1-2; d_gene: NA; CDR3aa: CASSPHRGPYGYTF; CDR3nt: TGTGCCAGCAGTCCTCATCGGGGTCCCTATGGCTACACCTTC
v_gene: TRBV9; abundance: NA; j_gene: TRBJ1-3; d_gene: NA; CDR3aa: CASSVAGGSSGNTIYF; CDR3nt: TGTGCCAGCAGCGTAGCGGGGGGGAGCTCTGGAAACACCATATATTTT
v_gene: TRBV30; abundance: NA; j_gene: TRBJ1-6; d_gene: NA; CDR3aa: CAWSASGDSPLHF; CDR3nt: TGTGCCTGGAGTGCTTCAGGTGATTCACCCCTCCACTTT
v_gene: TRBV3-1/TRBV3-2; abundance: NA; j_gene: TRBJ2-7; d_gene: NA; CDR3aa: CASSQAPRQGYEQYF; CDR3nt: TGTGCCAGCAGCCAAGCCCCCCGGCAGGGCTACGAGCAGTACTTC
v_gene: TRBV5-6; abundance: NA; j_gene: TRBJ1-1; d_gene: TRBD1; CDR3aa: CASTRDRGFAEAFF; CDR3nt: TGTGCCAGCACCCGGGACAGGGGGTTTGCTGAAGCTTTCTTT
v_gene: TRBV5-4; abundance: NA; j_gene: TRBJ2-3; d_gene: TRBD2; CDR3aa: CASSTPPSGGSDTQYF; CDR3nt: TGTGCCAGCAGCACCCCCCCTAGCGGGGGTTCAGATACGCAGTATTTT
v_gene: TRBV3-1/TRBV3-2; abundance: few; j_gene: TRBJ1-1; d_gene: NA; CDR3aa: CASSQGGMSTEAFF; CDR3nt: TGTGCCAGCAGCCAGGGAGGGATGAGCACTGAAGCTTTCTTT
v_gene: TRBV10-2; abundance: NA; j_gene: TRBJ2-1; d_gene: NA; CDR3aa: CASSESGRKLYNEQFF; CDR3nt: TGCGCCAGCAGTGAGTCGGGGAGGAAACTATACAATGAGCAGTTCTTC
v_gene: TRBV4-1; abundance: NA; j_gene: TRBJ2-7; d_gene: NA; CDR3aa: CASSQGVRLYEQYF; CDR3nt: TGCGCCAGCAGCCAAGGTGTGAGACTGTACGAGCAGTACTTC
v_gene: TRBV15; abundance: NA; j_gene: TRBJ2-5; d_gene: NA; CDR3aa: CATSRPLLRGETQYF; CDR3nt: TGTGCCACCAGCAGACCATTGTTGCGGGGAGAGACCCAGTACTTC
v_gene: TRBV6-5; abundance: NA; j_gene: TRBJ2-1; d_gene: TRBD2; CDR3aa: CASGSGTKQFF; CDR3nt: TGTGCCAGCGGATCCGGGACTAAGCAGTTCTTC
v_gene: TRBV30; abundance: NA; j_gene: TRBJ1-1; d_gene: NA; CDR3aa: CATEKEGVVDTEAFF; CDR3nt: TGTGCGACGGAGAAAGAGGGGGTTGTGGACACTGAAGCTTTCTTT
v_gene: TRBV30; abundance: NA; j_gene: TRBJ1-5; d_gene: NA; CDR3aa: CACSGLNQPQHF; CDR3nt: TGTGCCTGTTCAGGCCTCAATCAGCCCCAGCATTTT
v_gene: TRBV28; abundance: NA; j_gene: TRBJ1-1; d_gene: TRBD1; CDR3aa: CASTGGRRNTEAFF; CDR3nt: TGTGCCAGCACAGGGGGGAGGAGAAACACTGAAGCTTTCTTT
v_gene: TRBV4-3; abundance: once; j_gene: TRBJ1-4; d_gene: NA; CDR3aa: CASSPRGRVNEKLFF; CDR3nt: TGCGCCAGCAGCCCAAGAGGGCGGGTTAATGAAAAACTGTTTTTT
v_gene: TRBV7-3; abundance: NA; j_gene: TRBJ1-2; d_gene: NA; CDR3aa: CASSLKGPSLPYGYTF; CDR3nt: TGTGCCAGCAGCTTAAAGGGGCCCTCGCTCCCCTATGGCTACACCTTC
v_gene: TRBV3-1/TRBV3-2; abundance: NA; j_gene: TRBJ1-4; d_gene: NA; CDR3aa: CASSQETATNEKLFF; CDR3nt: TGTGCCAGCAGCCAGGAGACTGCAACTAATGAAAAACTGTTTTTT
v_gene: TRBV29-1; abundance: NA; j_gene: TRBJ2-1; d_gene: TRBD2; CDR3aa: CSVEGLAYNEQFF; CDR3nt: TGCAGCGTTGAAGGACTAGCTTACAATGAGCAGTTCTTC
v_gene: TRBV27; abundance: NA; j_gene: TRBJ1-2; d_gene: NA; CDR3aa: CASSLGGGYGYTF; CDR3nt: TGTGCCAGCAGTCTAGGGGGAGGGTATGGCTACACCTTC
v_gene: TRBV7-2; abundance: NA; j_gene: TRBJ2-7; d_gene: TRBD1; CDR3aa: CASSFFSGQGPYEQYF; CDR3nt: TGTGCCAGCAGCTTTTTTTCGGGACAGGGGCCCTACGAGCAGTACTTC